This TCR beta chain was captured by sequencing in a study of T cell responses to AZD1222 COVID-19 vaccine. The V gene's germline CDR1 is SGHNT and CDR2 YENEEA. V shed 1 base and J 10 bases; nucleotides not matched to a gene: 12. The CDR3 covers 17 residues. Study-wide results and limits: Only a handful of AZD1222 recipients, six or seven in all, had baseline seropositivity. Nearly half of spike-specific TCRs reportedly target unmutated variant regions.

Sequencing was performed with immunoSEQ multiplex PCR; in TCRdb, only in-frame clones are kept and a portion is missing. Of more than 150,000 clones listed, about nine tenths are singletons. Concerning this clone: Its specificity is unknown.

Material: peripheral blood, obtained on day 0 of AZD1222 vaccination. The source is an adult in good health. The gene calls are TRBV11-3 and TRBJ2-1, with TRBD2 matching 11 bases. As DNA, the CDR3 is TGTGCCAGCAGCTTAGCCGCCGGGACTAGCGGATGGAGGGAGCAGTTCTTC. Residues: CASSLAAGTSGWREQFF.